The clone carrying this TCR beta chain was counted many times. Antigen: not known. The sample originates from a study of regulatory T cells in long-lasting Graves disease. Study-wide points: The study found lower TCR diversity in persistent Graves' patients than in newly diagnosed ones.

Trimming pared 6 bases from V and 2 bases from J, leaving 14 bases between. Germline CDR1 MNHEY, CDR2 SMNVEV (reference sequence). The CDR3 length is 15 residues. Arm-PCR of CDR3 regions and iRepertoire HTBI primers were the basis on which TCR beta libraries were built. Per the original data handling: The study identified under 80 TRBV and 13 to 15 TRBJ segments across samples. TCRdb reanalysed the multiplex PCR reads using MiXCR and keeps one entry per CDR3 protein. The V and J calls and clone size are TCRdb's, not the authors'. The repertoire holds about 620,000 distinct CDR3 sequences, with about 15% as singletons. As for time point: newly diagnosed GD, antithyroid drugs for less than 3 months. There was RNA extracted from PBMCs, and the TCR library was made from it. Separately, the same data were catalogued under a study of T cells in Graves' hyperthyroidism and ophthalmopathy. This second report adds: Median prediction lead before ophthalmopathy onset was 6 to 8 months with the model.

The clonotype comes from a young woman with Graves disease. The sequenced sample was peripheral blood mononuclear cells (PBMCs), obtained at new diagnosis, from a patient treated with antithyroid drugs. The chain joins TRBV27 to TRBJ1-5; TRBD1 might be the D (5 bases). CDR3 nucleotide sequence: TGTGCCAGCAGCCCCTGGGGGTTGGGCAATCAGCCCCAGCATTTT. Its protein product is CASSPWGLGNQPQHF.